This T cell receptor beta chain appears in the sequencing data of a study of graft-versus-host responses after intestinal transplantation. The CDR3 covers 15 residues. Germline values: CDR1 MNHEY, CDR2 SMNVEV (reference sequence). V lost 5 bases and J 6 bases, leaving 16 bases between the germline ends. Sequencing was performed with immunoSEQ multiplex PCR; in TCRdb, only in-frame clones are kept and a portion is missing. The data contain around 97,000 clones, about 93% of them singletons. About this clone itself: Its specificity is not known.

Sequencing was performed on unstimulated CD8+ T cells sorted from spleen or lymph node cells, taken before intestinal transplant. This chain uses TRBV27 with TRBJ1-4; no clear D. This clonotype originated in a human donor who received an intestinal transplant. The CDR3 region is CASSPRPGRYEKLFF. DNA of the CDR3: TGTGCCAGCAGTCCAAGGCCTGGACGGTATGAAAAACTGTTTTTT. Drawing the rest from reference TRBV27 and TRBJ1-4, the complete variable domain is EAQVTQNPRYLITVTGKKLTVTCSQNMNHEYMSWYRQDPGLGLRQIYYSMNVEVTDKGDVPEGYKVSRKEKRNFPLILESPSPNQTSLYFCASSPRPGRYEKLFFGSGTQLSVL.